A single TCR beta chain is shown here with its context. This specimen comes from a study of blood T cell repertoires in COVID-19. For the study at large: T cells, B-cell-depleted T cells, or PBMCs supplied cDNA or gDNA.

The assay was immunoSEQ multiplex PCR, and TCRdb's table has in-frame clones only and misses some. This sample has 400,000 or so clones, with approximately 91% found just once. The V gene's germline CDR1 is MNHEY and CDR2 SMNVEV (reference sequence). This CDR3 comprises 14 residues. J gave up 6 bases and V 2 bases, and 3 bases lay outside the gene matches. The rearrangement joins TRBV27 to TRBJ2-5; 10 bases match TRBD1. Sequencing was carried out using PBMCs or T cells enriched from blood (not recorded which). This TCR was recovered from a woman aged 40-49 years with acute COVID-19. In DNA, the CDR3 is TGTGCCAGCAGTTTAGACAGGGGGCAGAAGACCCAGTACTTC. It translates to CASSLDRGQKTQYF.